The 26 T cell receptor beta chains in this list originate from one sample, sequenced in a study of shared clonotypes between healthy human individuals. The method was immunoSEQ multiplex PCR; TCRdb's version includes in-frame clones alone and lacks a portion of them. This table has roughly 2.1 million clones, just over 90% appearing once. Naive CD8 cells were CD45RO-negative, positively selected for CCR7, excluding terminally differentiated effector memory CD45RA+ cells. The sequenced sample consisted of naive CD8+ T cells from PBMCs. Receptors originate from a man aged 18 to 30 in good health. Some clones in this sample may be carry-over from other donors' samples.

The chain uses TRBV7-7 and TRBJ2-1, with 7 positions matching TRBD2. This CDR3 is built from 18 residues. Looked up from germline, CDR1 is SSHAT and CDR2 is FNYEAQ (reference sequence). The trim removed 5 bases at V and 0 bases at J, leaving 13 bases unmatched. CDR3 in DNA: TGTGCCAGCAGCGAGACTAGCTTTCTCTCTAGCTCCTACAATGAGCAGTTCTTC. Its protein product is CASSETSFLSSSYNEQFF.

The chain joins TRBV27 to TRBJ2-1; D gene unclear. Germline CDR1 reads MNHEY; CDR2 reads SMNVEV (reference sequence). This CDR3 contains 11 residues. V was pared by 6 bases and J by 9 bases, with 9 bases between. CDR3 DNA sequence: TGTGCCAGCAGAACCAGCCTTGAGCAGTTCTTC. This sequence encodes CASRTSLEQFF.

This clone was detected only a few times. The V call is TRBV19, the J call TRBJ1-1; 7 bases agree with TRBD1. Looked up from germline, CDR1 is LNHDA and CDR2 is SQIVND (reference sequence). The CDR3 covers 10 residues. V lost 5 bases, J lost 11 bases, and 2 bases stayed unmatched. CDR3 residues: CASSDRDAFF. The CDR3 region has the DNA TGTGCCAGTAGTGACAGGGACGCTTTCTTT. Filled out from reference TRBV19 and TRBJ1-1, the complete variable domain reads DGGITQSPKYLFRKEGQNVTLSCEQNLNHDAMYWYRQDPGQGLRLIYYSQIVNDFQKGDIAEGYSVSREKKESFPLTVTSAQKNPTAFYLCASSDRDAFFGQGTRLTVV.

The chain combines TRBV27 with TRBJ2-2; D gene uncertain. The V and J ends lost 0 bases and 5 bases respectively, with 10 bases between them. The CDR3 is 15 residues long. CDR1 is MNHEY and CDR2 is SMNVEV in the germline V gene (reference sequence). The CDR3 DNA sequence: TGTGCCAGCAGTTTATCGCGACGACCAACCGGGGAGCTGTTTTTT. Protein sequence: CASSLSRRPTGELFF.

The J gene is TRBJ2-3, the V gene TRBV28; 7 bases are shared with TRBD2. The length of the CDR3 is 18 residues. The ends lost 7 bases at V and 0 bases at J; junction bases unmatched: 16. Germline assignment: CDR1 MDHEN and CDR2 SYDVKM. In DNA form, the CDR3 reads TGTGCCAGCAACCTCGGGCTAGCGGTAGTCTCTAGCACAGATACGCAGTATTTT. As protein: CASNLGLAVVSSTDTQYF. The complete variable domain, with remaining parts taken from reference TRBV28 and TRBJ2-3, reads DVKVTQSSRYLVKRTGEKVFLECVQDMDHENMFWYRQDPGLGLRLIYFSYDVKMKEKGDIPEGYSVSREKKERFSLILESASTNQTSMYLCASNLGLAVVSSTDTQYFGPGTRLTVL.

J is TRBJ2-7 and V is TRBV7-3, with D possibly matching TRBD1 (7 bases). Germline V CDR1 and CDR2: SGHTA, FQGTGA. V was cut by 1 base and J by 5 bases, with 15 bases left in between. This CDR3 has 15 amino acids. The CDR3 is CASSLMAQGRNEQYF. The CDR3 coding sequence is TGTGCCAGCAGCTTAATGGCACAGGGGAGGAACGAGCAGTACTTC.

The J gene is TRBJ2-3, the V gene TRBV28; possible D gene TRBD2, 6 bases. Germline V gene lookup returns CDR1 MDHEN and CDR2 SYDVKM. The ends were cut back, 6 bases at V and 6 bases at J, with 19 bases in the middle. This CDR3 contains 15 residues. This CDR3 is CASSALSGPGDTQYF. The CDR3 DNA is TGTGCCAGCAGCGCCCTTAGCGGCCCTGGGGATACGCAGTATTTT.

The rearrangement uses TRBV2 and TRBJ1-1; 7 bases match TRBD1. This CDR3 is built from 17 residues. The V and J ends lost 0 bases and 3 bases, in that order; junction bases with no gene match: 10. Germline V gives CDR1 SNHLY, CDR2 FYNNEI. The CDR3 loop reads CASSEAPDREADTEAFF. The CDR3 bases are TGTGCCAGCAGTGAAGCCCCTGACAGGGAGGCGGACACTGAAGCTTTCTTT.

Concerning this clone itself: The sample carries other DNA sequences with the same CDR3. The chain is built from TRBV9 and TRBJ2-1, with 8 bases aligning to TRBD2. The CDR3 covers 14 residues. J was trimmed by 6 bases and V by 2 bases; bases with no gene match: 4. CDR1 SGDLS and CDR2 YYNGEE come from the germline V gene. CDR3 in DNA: TGTGCCAGCAGCGTTCCGGGACTAGGCAATGAGCAGTTCTTC. This codes for CASSVPGLGNEQFF.

This clone has just one count. The chain joins TRBV12-5 to TRBJ2-1, with 7 bases aligning to TRBD2. Trimming took 6 bases from V and 8 from J; bases not matched to a gene: 13. The CDR3 is made up of 15 amino acids. Germline-derived CDR1 and CDR2 are LGHNT and FRNRAP. The CDR3 DNA follows: TGTGCTAGTGGCCCCCCCGCGGGAGATCCCCATGAGCAGTTCTTC. Translation: CASGPPAGDPHEQFF.

The rearrangement joins TRBV7-9 to TRBJ2-6; D remains ambiguous. The CDR3 is 15 amino acids. From germline, CDR1 is SEHNR and CDR2 FQNEAQ (reference sequence). V was clipped by 3 bases and J by 5 bases, with 11 bases between them. CDR3 amino acids: CASSLVEGWANVLTF. CDR3 DNA sequence: TGTGCCAGCAGCTTGGTTGAAGGCTGGGCCAACGTCCTGACTTTC.

This clone showed up just once. This chain uses TRBV5-4 with TRBJ1-4, with 10 bases fitting TRBD1. V shed 4 bases and J 6 bases; nucleotides not matched to a gene: 6. The germline gives CDR1 SGHNT, CDR2 YYREEE (reference sequence). The CDR3 has 15 amino acids. CDR3 nucleotides: TGTGCCAGCAGCCCTCGACAGGGGGCAGATGAAAAACTGTTTTTT. Residues: CASSPRQGADEKLFF.

The chain carries TRBV14 and TRBJ1-2; D might be TRBD1 (5 bases). The germline gives CDR1 SGHDN, CDR2 FVKESK. Trimming removed 3 bases from V and 0 bases from J, with 17 bases in between. CDR3 size: 17 residues. The CDR3 spells CASSQNDRGLANYGYTF. CDR3 coding DNA: TGTGCCAGCAGCCAGAACGACCGGGGCCTAGCTAACTATGGCTACACCTTC.

In DNA, the CDR3 is TGTGCCAGCAGCTTATTAGCGACGGGCACCGGGGAGCTGTTTTTT. This sequence encodes CASSLLATGTGELFF. This chain links TRBV7-8 with TRBJ2-2; TRBD2 is a possible D gene (5 bases). The ends were cut back, 2 bases at V and 4 bases at J, with 11 bases in the middle. Germline V gives CDR1 SGHVS, CDR2 FQNEAQ. This CDR3 has 15 amino acids.

About this clone itself: The same CDR3 can be traced to other DNA sequences in this sample. V usage is TRBV11-2 and J usage is TRBJ2-7; D ambiguous. Trimming shortened V by 5 bases and J by 1 base, and 6 bases separated the two germline ends. The germline V gene encodes CDR1 SGHAT and CDR2 FQNNGV. The CDR3 covers 12 residues. The CDR3 bases are TGTGCCAGCAGCACAGATTCCTACGAGCAGTACTTC. Amino acid sequence: CASSTDSYEQYF.

The chain uses TRBV18 and TRBJ2-2; a weak D match, TRBD1 (6 bases). The CDR3 sequence is 19 residues long. Trimming took 3 bases from V and 4 from J, leaving 24 bases between them. CDR1 KGHSH and CDR2 LQKENI come from the germline V gene. The chain's CDR3 is CASSPPPGQLRATTGELFF. CDR3 nucleotides: TGTGCCAGCTCACCCCCCCCTGGACAGCTCCGGGCGACCACCGGGGAGCTGTTTTTT. Complete variable domain (other parts from reference TRBV18 and TRBJ2-2): NAGVMQNPRHLVRRRGQEARLRCSPMKGHSHVYWYRQLPEEGLKFMVYLQKENIIDESGMPKERFSAEFPKEGPSILRIQQVVRGDSAAYFCASSPPPGQLRATTGELFFGEGSRLTVL.

This clone was observed once. The J gene is TRBJ2-7, the V gene TRBV6-5; possibly TRBD1 for D (6 bases). The CDR3 covers 16 residues. Germline assignment: CDR1 MNHEY and CDR2 SVGAGI. Deletions cut 2 bases from V and 6 bases from J, with 20 bases between. CDR3 sequence (DNA): TGTGCCAGCAGTTACGAGACAGGATCAGGGTTGGGCGAGCAGTACTTC. Residues: CASSYETGSGLGEQYF.

The J gene is TRBJ2-7, the V gene TRBV18; 7 bases are a match to TRBD2. The CDR3 is 15 residues long. Germline-derived CDR1 and CDR2 are KGHSH and LQKENI. V lost 6 bases, J lost 1 base, and 9 bases stayed unmatched. CDR3 residues: CASSAFGGESYEQYF. The CDR3 bases are TGTGCCAGCTCCGCTTTTGGGGGGGAATCCTACGAGCAGTACTTC.

V and J are TRBV6-4 and TRBJ1-2; D perhaps matches TRBD1 (5 bases). The CDR3 is 15 residues long. Trimming cost V 4 bases and J 4 bases, with 16 bases left between them. Germline loops: CDR1 MRHNA, CDR2 SNTAGT. The CDR3 loop is CASSAQEDGGYGYTF. The CDR3 region has the DNA TGTGCCAGCAGTGCCCAGGAAGACGGGGGCTATGGCTACACCTTC.

This clone was recorded once. The identical CDR3 is also encoded by other nucleotide sequences in the sample. The chain is built from TRBV27 and TRBJ2-7; D remains ambiguous. CDR1 is MNHEY and CDR2 is SMNVEV in the germline V gene (reference sequence). The CDR3 runs 13 residues. V lost 2 bases, J lost 4 bases, and 9 bases lay in between. The DNA of the CDR3 is TGTGCCAGCAGTTTAGTAGGGTCTTACGAGCAGTACTTC. Translated: CASSLVGSYEQYF.

The chain carries TRBV16 and TRBJ2-7, with TRBD2 matching 9 bases. Germline V lookup: CDR1 KGHSY, CDR2 FQNENV. Losses at the gene ends were 4 bases for V and 4 bases for J; bases not matched to a gene: 5. The CDR3 consists of 14 residues. CDR3 DNA sequence: TGTGCCAGCAGCCGTTTAGCGGGAGTTTACGAGCAGTACTTC. This encodes CASSRLAGVYEQYF.

The chain links TRBV19 to TRBJ1-5; no definite D call. Germline V lookup: CDR1 LNHDA, CDR2 SQIVND (reference sequence). Trimming took off 0 bases at V and 6 bases at J, with 9 bases between the two ends. This CDR3 has 14 amino acids. CDR3 nucleotides: TGTGCCAGTAGTATAGAGTGGGGTATTCAGCCCCAGCATTTT. This encodes CASSIEWGIQPQHF.

CDR3 bases: TGTGCCAGTAGTGATACCGGGATCGACGTTCAGCCCCAGCATTTT. It yields the protein CASSDTGIDVQPQHF. The V and J genes are TRBV19 and TRBJ1-5; D uncertain. The CDR3 is 15 amino acids. V was clipped by 5 bases and J by 6 bases, with 17 bases between them. Germline-derived CDR1 and CDR2 are LNHDA and SQIVND (reference sequence).

This chain connects TRBV7-3 to TRBJ2-2; 10 nucleotides line up with TRBD2. Trimming cost V 5 bases and J 3 bases; bases outside gene matches: 9. The CDR3 is 17 residues long. Germline CDR1 is SGHTA and CDR2 is FQGTGA. This CDR3 reads CASSPLSGRADTGELFF. In DNA, the CDR3 is TGTGCCAGCAGCCCTCTCAGCGGGAGGGCCGACACCGGGGAGCTGTTTTTT.

The chain has TRBV13 and TRBJ2-1; tentative D call: TRBD2 (5 bases). The length of the CDR3 is 13 residues. Trimming cost V 3 bases and J 6 bases, with 9 bases left between them. Germline V gene lookup returns CDR1 PRHDT and CDR2 FYEKMQ (reference sequence). The CDR3 is CASSFDLANEQFF. The CDR3 DNA reads TGTGCCAGCAGCTTTGACCTAGCCAATGAGCAGTTCTTC.

The rearrangement links TRBV7-2 to TRBJ2-5, with D perhaps TRBD1 or TRBD2 (6 bases each). Germline CDR1 reads SGHTA; CDR2 reads FQGNSA. The V and J ends lost 1 base and 5 bases respectively, with 8 bases between them. The CDR3 spans 13 residues. Here the CDR3 reads CASSLGGGETQYF. Written as DNA, the CDR3 is TGTGCCAGCAGCTTAGGAGGGGGGGAGACCCAGTACTTC.